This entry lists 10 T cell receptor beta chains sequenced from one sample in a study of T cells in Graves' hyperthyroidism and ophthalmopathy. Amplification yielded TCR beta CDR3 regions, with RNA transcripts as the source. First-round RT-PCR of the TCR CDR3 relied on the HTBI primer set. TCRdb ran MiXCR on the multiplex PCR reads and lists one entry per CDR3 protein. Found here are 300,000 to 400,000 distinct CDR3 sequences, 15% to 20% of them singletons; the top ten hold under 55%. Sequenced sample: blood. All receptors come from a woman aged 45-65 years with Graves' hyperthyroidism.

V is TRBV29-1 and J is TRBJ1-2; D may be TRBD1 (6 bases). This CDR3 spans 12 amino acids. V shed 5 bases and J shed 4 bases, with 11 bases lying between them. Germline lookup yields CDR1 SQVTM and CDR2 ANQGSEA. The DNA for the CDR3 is TGCAGCGTTTTTACGGACAGCTATGGCTACACCTTC. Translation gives CSVFTDSYGYTF.

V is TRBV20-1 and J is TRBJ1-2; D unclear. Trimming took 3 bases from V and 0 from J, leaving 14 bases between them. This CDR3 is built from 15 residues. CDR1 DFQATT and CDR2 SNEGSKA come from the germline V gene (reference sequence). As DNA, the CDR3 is TGCAGTGCTAGTTTCGCAGGCGCTACTAACTATGGCTACACCTTC. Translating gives CSASFAGATNYGYTF.

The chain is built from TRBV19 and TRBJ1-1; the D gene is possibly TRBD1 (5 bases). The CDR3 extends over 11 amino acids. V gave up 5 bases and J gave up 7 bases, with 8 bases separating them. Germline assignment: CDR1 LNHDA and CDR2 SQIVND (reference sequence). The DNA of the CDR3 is TGTGCCAGTAGTTGGGGGGGTGAAGCTTTCTTT. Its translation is CASSWGGEAFF.

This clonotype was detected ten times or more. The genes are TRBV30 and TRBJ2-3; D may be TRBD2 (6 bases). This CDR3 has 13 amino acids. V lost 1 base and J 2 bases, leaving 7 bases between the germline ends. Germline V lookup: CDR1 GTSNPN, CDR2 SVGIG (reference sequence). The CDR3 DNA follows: TGTGCCTGGAGTGGACTAGTCACAGATACGCAGTATTTT. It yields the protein CAWSGLVTDTQYF.

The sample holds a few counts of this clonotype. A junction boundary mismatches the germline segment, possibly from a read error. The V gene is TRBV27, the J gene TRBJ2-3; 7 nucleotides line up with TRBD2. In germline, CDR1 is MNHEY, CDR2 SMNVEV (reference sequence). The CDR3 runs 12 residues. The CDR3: CASRGLPDRQYF. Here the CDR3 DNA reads TGTGCCAGCAGGGGACTACCAGATAGGCAGTATTTT.

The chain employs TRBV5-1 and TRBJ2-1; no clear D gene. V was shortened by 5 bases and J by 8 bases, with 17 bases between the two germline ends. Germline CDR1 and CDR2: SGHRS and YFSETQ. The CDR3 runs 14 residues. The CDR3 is CASRANQLRDEQFF. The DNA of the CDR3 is TGCGCCAGCAGGGCGAATCAACTTAGGGATGAGCAGTTCTTC.

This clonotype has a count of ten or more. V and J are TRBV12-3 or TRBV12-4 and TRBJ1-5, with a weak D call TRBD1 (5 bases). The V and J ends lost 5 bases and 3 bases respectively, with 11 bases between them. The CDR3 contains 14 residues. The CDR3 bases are TGTGCCAGCAGTCCAGCAGGGCCCAATCAGCCCCAGCATTTT. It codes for CASSPAGPNQPQHF.

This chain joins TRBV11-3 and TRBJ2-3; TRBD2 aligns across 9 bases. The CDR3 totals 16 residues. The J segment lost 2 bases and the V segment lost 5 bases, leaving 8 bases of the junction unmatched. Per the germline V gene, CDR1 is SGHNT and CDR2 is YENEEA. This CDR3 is CASSIGTSRTTDTQYF. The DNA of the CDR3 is TGTGCCAGCAGCATCGGGACTAGCAGGACCACAGATACGCAGTATTTT.

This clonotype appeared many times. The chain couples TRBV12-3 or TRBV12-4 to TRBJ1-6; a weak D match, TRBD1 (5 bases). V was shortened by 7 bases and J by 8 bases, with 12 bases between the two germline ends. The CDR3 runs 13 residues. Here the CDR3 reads CASKGDQYSPLHF. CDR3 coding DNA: TGTGCCAGCAAAGGGGACCAATATTCACCCCTCCACTTT.

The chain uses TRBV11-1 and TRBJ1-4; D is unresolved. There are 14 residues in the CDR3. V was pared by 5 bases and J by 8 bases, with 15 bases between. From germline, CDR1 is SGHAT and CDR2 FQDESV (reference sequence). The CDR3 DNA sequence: TGTGCCAGCAGCCCGCGCAATCCGGGCGAAAAACTGTTTTTT. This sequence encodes CASSPRNPGEKLFF.